This TCR beta chain came from a study of neurological immune-mediated disorders. Trimming took 2 bases from V and 5 from J, leaving 10 bases between them. The CDR3 is made up of 14 amino acids. Ten or more counts support this clonotype. What it recognizes is unknown. The time point was: longitudinal time-point 1 (baseline). TCRdb independently ran MiXCR on the 5' RACE reads; one entry per CDR3 protein. The table has tens of thousands of distinct CDR3 sequences, 9.5% to 13% seen once. The study's findings and limits: The absence of shared CDR3 amino acid sequences among expanded clones across subjects suggests private repertoires in all groups.

This clonotype was obtained from a man aged 30-40 years in good health. The J gene is TRBJ1-5, the V gene TRBV12-3 or TRBV12-4; D gene unclear. The sample was PBMCs. The CDR3 DNA sequence: TGTGCCAGCAGTTTATCTCTGGGAGATCAGCCCCAGCATTTT. This encodes CASSLSLGDQPQHF.